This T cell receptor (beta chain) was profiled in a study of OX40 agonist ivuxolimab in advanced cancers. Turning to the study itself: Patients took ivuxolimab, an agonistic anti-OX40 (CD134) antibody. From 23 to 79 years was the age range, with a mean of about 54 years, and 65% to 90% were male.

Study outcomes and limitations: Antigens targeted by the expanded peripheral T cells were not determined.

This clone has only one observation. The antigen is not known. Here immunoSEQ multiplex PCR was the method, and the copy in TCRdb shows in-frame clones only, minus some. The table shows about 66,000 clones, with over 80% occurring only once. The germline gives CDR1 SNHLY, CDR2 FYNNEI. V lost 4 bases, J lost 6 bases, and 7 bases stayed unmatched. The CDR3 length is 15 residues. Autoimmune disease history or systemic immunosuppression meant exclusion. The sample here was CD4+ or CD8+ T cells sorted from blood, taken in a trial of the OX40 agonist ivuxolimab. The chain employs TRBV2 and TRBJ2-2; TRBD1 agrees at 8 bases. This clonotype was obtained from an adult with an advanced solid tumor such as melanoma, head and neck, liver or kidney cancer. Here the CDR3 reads CASSVLQGGSGELFF. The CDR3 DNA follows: TGTGCCAGCAGTGTGTTACAGGGGGGATCCGGGGAGCTGTTTTTT. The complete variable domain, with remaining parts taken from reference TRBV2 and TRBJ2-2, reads EPEVTQTPSHQVTQMGQEVILRCVPISNHLYFYWYRQILGQKVEFLVSFYNNEISEKSEIFDDQFSVERPDGSNFTLKIRSTKLEDSAMYFCASSVLQGGSGELFFGEGSRLTVL.